The sequence of this T cell receptor beta chain was determined in a study of a mutant IDH1 vaccine in newly diagnosed glioma. About the research overall: Eight vaccinations went to patients in weeks 1, 3, 5, 7, 11, 15, 19, 23. Treated patients, approximately 62% male and about 38% female, averaged about 42 years of age. Findings and caveats of the study: Shifts in the top peripheral T cell clonotypes seemed unrelated to pseudoprogression.

Time point of the sample: week 11, during vaccination. Each dose delivered 300 ug of mutant IDH1 20-mer peptide subcutaneously with imiquimod. Notes on this clone: Its antigen remains unknown.

TCRdb's table, derived via immunoSEQ multiplex PCR, lists solely in-frame clones and lacks some. This table has about 110,000 clones, roughly 90% appearing once. Trimming left V 4 bases short and J 2 bases short, with 10 bases between. From germline, CDR1 is SGHRS and CDR2 YFSETQ. The CDR3 spans 13 residues. The TCR was taken from a woman between 50 and 59 years old with glioma. The sample in question was PBMCs, obtained from a glioma patient whose treatment included an IDH1 peptide vaccine. The V gene is TRBV5-1, the J gene TRBJ2-7; a possible D gene is TRBD1 (5 bases). The CDR3 region has the DNA TGCGCCAGCAGCCTCACAGGAGCCTACGAGCAGTACTTC. Amino acid sequence: CASSLTGAYEQYF.